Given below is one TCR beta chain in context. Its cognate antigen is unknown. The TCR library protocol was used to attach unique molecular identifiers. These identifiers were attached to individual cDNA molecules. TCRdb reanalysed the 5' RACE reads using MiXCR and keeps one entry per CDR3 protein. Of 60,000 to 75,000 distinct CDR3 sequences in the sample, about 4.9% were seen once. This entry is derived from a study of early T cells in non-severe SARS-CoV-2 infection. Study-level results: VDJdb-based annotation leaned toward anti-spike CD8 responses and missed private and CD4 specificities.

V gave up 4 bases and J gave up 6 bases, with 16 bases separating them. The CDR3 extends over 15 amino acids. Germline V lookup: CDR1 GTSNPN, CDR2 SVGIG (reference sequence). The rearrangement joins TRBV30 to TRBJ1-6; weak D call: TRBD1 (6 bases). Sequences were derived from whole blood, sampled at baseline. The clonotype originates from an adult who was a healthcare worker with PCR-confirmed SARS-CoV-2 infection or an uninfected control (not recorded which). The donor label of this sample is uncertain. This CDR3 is CAWKPRGQSNSPLHF. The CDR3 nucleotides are TGTGCCTGGAAACCCCGAGGACAGTCTAATTCACCCCTCCACTTT.